The present TCR beta chain was sequenced within a study of blood T cell repertoires in COVID-19. Study-wide background: Sample material is recorded as cDNA or gDNA derived from T cells, B-cell-depleted T cells, or PBMCs.

Per the original methods: How many nucleated cells were present was estimated from reference gene primer amplification. Profiled with immunoSEQ multiplex PCR; TCRdb holds only in-frame clones, not every one. V, J and clone size are those of that table, while D and trimming were read from the DNA. Among hundreds of thousands of clones, about 83% were seen once, and the ten largest hold 5.5% to 6.5%. Between the trimmed V and J ends, which lost 4 bases and 4 bases, there was a span of 10 bases. The CDR3 is 13 residues long. Germline lookup yields CDR1 SGHVS and CDR2 FNYEAQ. The V and J genes are TRBV7-6 and TRBJ1-1; D gene unclear. This sequence originates from a woman older than 75 with COVID-19, enrolled during active disease. The sequenced sample was peripheral blood. The CDR3 bases are TGTGCCAGCAGCTCTACAGAAGGCACTGAAGCTTTCTTT. Protein sequence: CASSSTEGTEAFF. The whole variable domain, remainder taken from reference TRBV7-6 and TRBJ1-1, is GAGVSQSPRYKVTKRGQDVALRCDPISGHVSLYWYRQALGQGPEFLTYFNYEAQQDKSGLPNDRFSAERPEGSISTLTIQRTEQRDSAMYRCASSSTEGTEAFFGQGTRLTVV.